Listed here are 29 T cell receptor beta chains from one sample, sequenced in a study of graft-versus-host responses after intestinal transplantation. Which antigens these TCRs recognize remains unknown. TCRdb's copy holds only in-frame clones and misses some; the assay was immunoSEQ multiplex PCR. The sample has about 73,000 clones, 90% seen once. The input for sequencing was unstimulated CD8+ T cells sorted from spleen or lymph node cells, taken before transplant. The source of these receptors is a human donor who was the organ donor for an intestinal transplant.

The gene calls are TRBV29-1 and TRBJ1-2, with TRBD1 matching over 7 bases. The CDR3 totals 11 residues. Unmatched junction bases numbered 4, after V lost 4 bases and J lost 8 bases. The germline V gene encodes CDR1 SQVTM and CDR2 ANQGSEA. The CDR3: CSVGTGQGYTF. The CDR3 region has the DNA TGCAGCGTTGGGACAGGACAAGGCTACACCTTC.

The chain has TRBV5-1 and TRBJ2-4; D is ambiguous. Trimming removed 1 base at V and 5 bases at J, with 13 bases between. Germline V gene lookup returns CDR1 SGHRS and CDR2 YFSETQ. The CDR3 has 15 residues. The CDR3 bases are TGCGCCAGCAGCTTGCCACAGATGGCACAAAACATTCAGTACTTC. It yields the protein CASSLPQMAQNIQYF.

This clone rates as medium-sized (0.01 to 0.1%). The rearrangement links TRBV7-9 to TRBJ1-2; possibly TRBD1 for D (5 bases). This CDR3 has 15 residues. Between the trimmed V and J ends, which lost 1 base and 5 bases, there was a span of 14 bases. Germline CDR1 is SEHNR and CDR2 is FQNEAQ (reference sequence). The CDR3, as DNA: TGTGCCAGCAGCTTAGACCGGACGGGACTGTATGGCTACACCTTC. It yields the protein CASSLDRTGLYGYTF.

V gene TRBV6-1 combines with J gene TRBJ2-7; D is unclear. V was pared by 3 bases and J by 7 bases, with 16 bases between. CDR1 and CDR2 (germline): MNHNS, SASEGT. The CDR3 totals 14 residues. The CDR3 DNA follows: TGTGCCAGCAGTGAGCAACTGATGATGAGGGAGCAGTACGTC. It encodes CASSEQLMMREQYV.

The chain links TRBV28 to TRBJ1-5; unclear D gene. Germline CDR1 is MDHEN and CDR2 is SYDVKM. CDR3 size: 15 residues. V was trimmed by 6 bases and J by 4 bases, leaving 16 bases between them. The DNA of the CDR3 is TGTGCCAGCAGCCTCATAGGGAGGGAGAATCAGCCCCAGCATTTT. It translates to CASSLIGRENQPQHF.

The chain's CDR3 is CASSLNSNYYEQYV. The CDR3 coding sequence is TGTGCCAGCAGTTTGAACTCTAACTACTACGAGCAGTACGTC. This rearrangement joins TRBV28 to TRBJ2-7; no reliable D call. The V and J ends lost 3 bases and 3 bases respectively, with 12 bases between them. Looked up from germline, CDR1 is MDHEN and CDR2 is SYDVKM. The CDR3 is 14 residues long.

This clone was seen a handful of times. The V and J genes are TRBV7-9 and TRBJ1-1; TRBD1 matches at 8 bases. The CDR3 is 13 amino acids. Germline CDR1 is SEHNR and CDR2 is FQNEAQ (reference sequence). CDR3 region: CETSETGVTEAFF. As DNA, the CDR3 is TGTGAGACATCTGAGACAGGGGTCACTGAAGCTTTCTTT.

This clone came up once. The J gene is TRBJ2-1, the V gene TRBV28; D is possibly TRBD2 (6 bases). V was cut by 3 bases and J by 10 bases, with 10 bases left in between. Per the germline V gene, CDR1 is MDHEN and CDR2 is SYDVKM. CDR3 length: 12 amino acids. In DNA form, the CDR3 reads TGTGCCAGCAGTTTTCCCCGGGAGGAGCAGTTCTTC. This codes for CASSFPREEQFF.

The chain carries TRBV7-9 and TRBJ1-2, with a possible D match to TRBD1 (5 bases). Germline V gene sequence: CDR1 SEHNR, CDR2 FQNEAQ (reference sequence). V lost 2 bases, J lost 3 bases, and 16 bases lay in between. There are 16 residues in the CDR3. The CDR3 sequence is CASSLPLYRHYYGYTF. CDR3 bases: TGTGCCAGCAGCTTACCCCTTTACAGGCACTACTATGGCTACACCTTC.

The chain couples TRBV2 to TRBJ2-7; 7 nucleotides align to TRBD1. Germline values: CDR1 SNHLY, CDR2 FYNNEI. V gave up 3 bases and J gave up 4 bases; unmatched junction bases: 9. The CDR3 runs 15 residues. The CDR3 loop is CASSDPRQGGYEQYV. CDR3 sequence (DNA): TGTGCCAGCAGTGACCCGAGACAGGGTGGATACGAGCAGTACGTC.

The rearrangement uses TRBV7-9 and TRBJ1-2, with 8 bases matching TRBD1. The V gene's germline CDR1 is SEHNR and CDR2 FQNEAQ (reference sequence). CDR3 length: 13 amino acids. J was trimmed by 3 bases and V by 5 bases; bases with no gene match: 2. DNA of the CDR3: TGTGCCAGCAGCCAGACAGGGGACTATGGCTACACCTTC. Residues: CASSQTGDYGYTF.

This clone was detected only once. The chain combines TRBV4-3 with TRBJ2-1, with a possible D match to TRBD1 (5 bases). Trimming removed 0 bases from V and 0 bases from J, with 9 bases in between. CDR1 is LGHNA and CDR2 is YSLEER in the germline V gene. This CDR3 has 16 amino acids. In DNA, the CDR3 is TGCGCCAGCAGCCAAGAGGGGCATAGCTCCTACAATGAGCAGTTCTTC. It codes for CASSQEGHSSYNEQFF.

This clone was detected once. The chain is built from TRBV7-7 and TRBJ2-5; D is perhaps TRBD2 (6 bases). The CDR3 totals 14 residues. CDR1 and CDR2 from the germline V gene are SSHAT and FNYEAQ (reference sequence). Here the CDR3 DNA reads TGTGCTAGCTTGGAGGGGATCCAAAAAGAGACCCAGTACTTC. Its protein is CASLEGIQKETQYF.

The chain couples TRBV15 to TRBJ1-2; 7 bases match TRBD1. Germline assignment: CDR1 LNHNV and CDR2 YYDKDF (reference sequence). CDR3 length: 15 residues. V shed 4 bases and J 5 bases; nucleotides not matched to a gene: 10. CDR3 sequence (DNA): TGTGCCACCAGCACAGCCGACAGGGATCGGTATGGCTACACCTTC. Translation gives CATSTADRDRYGYTF.

On this clone itself: The same CDR3 is also encoded by other DNA sequences in this sample. The chain joins TRBV28 to TRBJ2-7; D gene uncertain. Between the trimmed V and J ends, which lost 3 bases and 2 bases, there was a span of 8 bases. Germline CDR1 reads MDHEN; CDR2 reads SYDVKM. This CDR3 is 13 amino acids long. As DNA, the CDR3 is TGTGCCAGCAGTTTGGGCCAGCCCTACGAGCAGTACGTC. It specifies CASSLGQPYEQYV.

The chain combines TRBV5-1 with TRBJ2-3, with 9 bases that match TRBD1. Germline V gene lookup returns CDR1 SGHRS and CDR2 YFSETQ. This CDR3 is built from 16 residues. V shed 6 bases and J 3 bases; nucleotides not matched to a gene: 11. CDR3 DNA sequence: TGCGCCAGCACCTGGACAGGGGAAATTGTGACAGATACGCAGTATTTT. It is translated as CASTWTGEIVTDTQYF.

The genes are TRBV7-9 and TRBJ2-2, with D tentatively TRBD2 (5 bases). V was trimmed by 5 bases and J by 3 bases, leaving 13 bases between them. The CDR3 runs 15 residues. The germline gives CDR1 SEHNR, CDR2 FQNEAQ (reference sequence). CDR3 amino acids: CASSPTRVDTGELFF. The CDR3 region has the DNA TGTGCCAGCAGCCCGACGAGGGTTGACACCGGGGAGCTGTTTTTT.

This clone was observed a handful of times. V usage is TRBV6-4 and J usage is TRBJ1-1; TRBD1 aligns across 7 bases. With 3 bases clipped from V and 4 bases from J, the junction kept 5 bases outside the gene matches. The CDR3 contains 14 residues. Germline CDR1 reads MRHNA; CDR2 reads SNTAGT. CDR3 DNA: TGTGCCAGCAGTGATTCGACAGGGTCCACTGAAGCTTTCTTT. Its translation: CASSDSTGSTEAFF.

The gene calls are TRBV5-4 and TRBJ2-1; D gene ambiguous. CDR3 length: 13 residues. Germline V gene data show CDR1 as SGHNT and CDR2 as YYREEE (reference sequence). V lost 2 bases to trimming and J lost 3 bases, with 6 bases between them. The CDR3 region is CASSFGHYNEQFF. The DNA for the CDR3 is TGTGCCAGCAGCTTTGGGCACTACAATGAGCAGTTCTTC.

The chain carries TRBV4-1 and TRBJ1-2, with TRBD1 matching 7 bases. Per the germline V gene, CDR1 is MGHRA and CDR2 is YSYEKL. CDR3 length: 14 residues. V lost 2 bases, J lost 3 bases, and 3 bases stayed unmatched. In DNA form, the CDR3 reads TGCGCCAGCAGCCAAACAGACAGGGACTATGGCTACACCTTC. Translated: CASSQTDRDYGYTF.

Comments on this clone: Its ends do not fully match the called genes, so a read error is possible. The CDR3 here is CASSYYFYDEQFF. The CDR3 nucleotides are TGTGCCAGCAGTTACTACTTCTACGATGAGCAGTTCTTC. The chain carries TRBV6-5 and TRBJ2-1; unclear D gene. CDR3 size: 13 residues. The germline gives CDR1 MNHEY, CDR2 SVGAGI.

The count of this clone is one. The gene calls are TRBV27 and TRBJ2-1; 9 bases agree with TRBD1. This CDR3 region has 15 residues. The V segment lost 4 bases and the J segment 7 bases; nucleotides outside the gene matches: 8. Per the germline V gene, CDR1 is MNHEY and CDR2 is SMNVEV (reference sequence). The CDR3 spells CASSSRQGVDNEQFF. CDR3 sequence (DNA): TGTGCCAGCAGTTCCCGACAGGGGGTGGATAATGAGCAGTTCTTC.

The genes are TRBV5-6 and TRBJ1-4; 7 bases are shared with TRBD1. The CDR3 spans 15 residues. Per the germline V gene, CDR1 is SGHDT and CDR2 is YYEEEE. Trimming took 0 bases from V and 3 from J; bases not matched to a gene: 2. The CDR3 spells CASSLETGSNEKLFF. The CDR3 DNA follows: TGTGCCAGCAGCTTGGAGACAGGGTCTAATGAAAAACTGTTTTTT. Variable domain in full (rest from reference TRBV5-6 and TRBJ1-4): DAGVTQSPTHLIKTRGQQVTLRCSPKSGHDTVSWYQQALGQGPQFIFQYYEEEERQRGNFPDRFSGHQFPNYSSELNVNALLLGDSALYLCASSLETGSNEKLFFGSGTQLSVL.

V and J are TRBV27 and TRBJ2-1, with 7 nucleotides matching TRBD2. J lost 5 bases, V lost 2 bases, and 12 bases had no gene match. Germline V lookup: CDR1 MNHEY, CDR2 SMNVEV (reference sequence). This CDR3 is 17 amino acids long. CDR3 in amino acids: CASSLTHETSTHNEQFF. CDR3 sequence (DNA): TGTGCCAGCAGTTTAACCCATGAGACTAGCACCCACAATGAGCAGTTCTTC.

The rearrangement links TRBV28 to TRBJ2-2; D is possibly TRBD1 (5 bases). Germline V gene lookup returns CDR1 MDHEN and CDR2 SYDVKM. V gave up 4 bases and J gave up 5 bases, with 17 bases separating them. This CDR3 spans 16 amino acids. The CDR3, as DNA: TGTGCCAGCAGTTGGGGCCCGTGGTCGTGGACCGGGGAGCTGTTTTTT. Translation gives CASSWGPWSWTGELFF.

The rearrangement uses TRBV4-3 and TRBJ1-2, with 10 bases lining up with TRBD1. The trim removed 0 bases at V and 4 bases at J, leaving 5 bases unmatched. This CDR3 region has 16 residues. From germline, CDR1 is LGHNA and CDR2 YSLEER. This chain's CDR3 is CASSQDHRTGGYGYTF. As DNA, the CDR3 is TGCGCCAGCAGCCAAGACCATCGGACAGGGGGCTATGGCTACACCTTC.

The chain uses TRBV15 and TRBJ1-2; 8 bases map to TRBD1. The germline gives CDR1 LNHNV, CDR2 YYDKDF (reference sequence). CDR3 length: 13 amino acids. The V segment lost 3 bases and the J segment 8 bases; nucleotides outside the gene matches: 5. Here the CDR3 DNA reads TGTGCCACCAGCAGCTCAGGGGGCAACGGCTACACCTTC. Protein sequence: CATSSSGGNGYTF.

This clone is a singleton in its sample. The V gene is TRBV29-1, the J gene TRBJ2-7, with TRBD1 as a possible D gene (5 bases). Germline V gives CDR1 SQVTM, CDR2 ANQGSEA. This CDR3 contains 13 residues. V shed 5 bases and J shed 0 bases, with 11 bases lying between them. CDR3 DNA: TGCAGCGTTCAGGACACCACCTCCTACGAGCAGTACGTC. Protein product: CSVQDTTSYEQYV.

The chain carries TRBV13 and TRBJ2-5; 14 bases line up with TRBD2. CDR3 length: 17 amino acids. The junction had 5 bases not matched to a gene; V was cut back by 0 bases and J by 5 bases. In germline, CDR1 is PRHDT, CDR2 FYEKMQ (reference sequence). CDR3 DNA: TGTGCCAGCAGCTTAGGGACTAGCGGGGGGGCCGCCGAGACCCAGTACTTC. Its translation is CASSLGTSGGAAETQYF.